Reported below is one TCR beta chain. One end of the junction does not line up with germline, which may come from a read error. This sample is drawn from a study of tumor-infiltrating lymphocytes in primary liver carcinoma. A primer matching the constant region was used to make TCR beta cDNA from approximately 520 ng of total RNA. What produced the TCR beta libraries was three nested multiplex PCR rounds using slightly modified ARM-PCR. Investigators reported that the first two PCR rounds, at approximately 11 cycles each, used TRBV1-TRBV30 forward primers with a C-beta reverse primer. MiXCR, applied by TCRdb to the multiplex PCR reads, yields one record per CDR3 protein. The sample comprises under 45,000 distinct CDR3 sequences, over 70% of which are singletons, and approximately 19% rests with the top ten. The roughly 19-32 mg bulk tissue piece was not sorted before simultaneous RNA and DNA extraction.

CDR3 size: 13 residues. The germline CDR1 and CDR2 sequences are SGHRS and YFSETQ. Material: liver tumor tissue from sampling region 2. This sample's subset: tumor region T2, inferior pole. The chain recombines TRBV5-1 with TRBJ2-3; no definite D call. The receptor comes from a middle-aged man with primary liver carcinoma and hepatitis B virus infection. The CDR3 loop reads CTRSFSSADTQYF. The CDR3 nucleotides read TGCACCAGGAGCTTTTCATCAGCAGATACGCAGTATTTT.